The 25 T cell receptor beta chains reported below all come from one sample, sequenced in a study of T-cell reconstitution after alpha-beta-depleted transplantation in children. Molecular barcoding with unique molecular identifiers was used for the TCRbeta library. TCRdb called the PCR reads again in MiXCR, with one record for every CDR3 protein. This sample has some 830,000 distinct CDR3 sequences, with around 17% found just once. The specimen comprised PBMCs, mostly from graft donor cells, sampled 360 days after TCRalphabeta/CD19-depleted stem cell transplant. Source of these receptors: a male patient younger than 18 who had a stem cell transplant for acute lymphoblastic leukemia, so the T cells may come from the graft donor.

V gene TRBV5-1 combines with J gene TRBJ1-4; perhaps TRBD1 as D (5 bases). V was clipped by 4 bases and J by 4 bases, with 11 bases between them. Germline CDR1 reads SGHRS; CDR2 reads YFSETQ. The CDR3 runs 14 residues. In nucleotides, the CDR3 is TGCGCCAGCAGCCACGACAGAAATAATGAAAAACTGTTTTTT. Translating gives CASSHDRNNEKLFF.

The rearrangement uses TRBV21-1 and TRBJ2-1; the DNA was not compared with TRBD1, the D call given in the table. TRBV21-1 counts as a pseudogene. This CDR3 comprises 16 residues. The CDR3 DNA reads TGTGCCAGCAGCAAACGGGACAGGGGCTCCTACAATGAGCAGTTCTTC. Translating gives CASSKRDRGSYNEQFF.

This chain joins TRBV3-1 and TRBJ2-7; D is possibly TRBD1 (7 bases). The CDR3 is 17 residues long. CDR1 and CDR2 (germline): LGHDT, YNNKEL (reference sequence). Deletions cut 0 bases from V and 5 bases from J, with 20 bases between. In nucleotides, the CDR3 is TGTGCCAGCAGCCAAGATGCCTTGTGGAGGGGGCCCAACGAGCAGTACTTC. Translated, it gives CASSQDALWRGPNEQYF.

The chain employs TRBV5-1 and TRBJ1-6, with 12 bases fitting TRBD1. CDR1 and CDR2 from the germline V gene are SGHRS and YFSETQ. V lost 4 bases, J lost 2 bases, and 4 bases stayed unmatched. The CDR3 is 17 residues long. CDR3 bases: TGCGCCAGCAGCCGCGGGACAGGGGGCGCCTATAATTCACCCCTCCACTTT. It yields the protein CASSRGTGGAYNSPLHF.

CDR3 sequence (DNA): TGTGCCAGCACCTCTTACCGGGACAGGTTATACACCGGGGAGCTGTTTTTT. Residues: CASTSYRDRLYTGELFF. The chain is built from TRBV6-4 and TRBJ2-2, with 8 bases identical to TRBD1. The CDR3 loop spans 17 amino acids. Germline V gives CDR1 MRHNA, CDR2 SNTAGT. Trimming removed 7 bases from V and 3 bases from J; junction bases left unmatched: 13.

This clonotype was detected only a few times. The chain carries TRBV7-8 and TRBJ1-5; tentative D call: TRBD1 (6 bases). The CDR3 spans 15 residues. The V gene lost 8 bases and the J gene lost 4 bases, with 18 bases spanning the gap. CDR1 and CDR2 (germline): SGHVS, FQNEAQ. The CDR3 sequence is CASATIQGANQPQHF. The CDR3 DNA follows: TGTGCCAGCGCCACGATACAGGGCGCTAATCAGCCCCAGCATTTT.

The chain couples TRBV5-1 to TRBJ2-5, with TRBD2 as a possible D gene (5 bases). The V gene lost 5 bases and the J gene lost 2 bases, with 10 bases spanning the gap. CDR3 length: 13 amino acids. Germline values: CDR1 SGHRS, CDR2 YFSETQ. This CDR3 reads CASRLGLQETQYF. The CDR3 DNA follows: TGCGCCAGCAGACTAGGGCTACAAGAGACCCAGTACTTC.

V usage is TRBV12-5 and J usage is TRBJ2-1, with 7 bases aligning to TRBD2. V gave up 6 bases and J gave up 5 bases; unmatched junction bases: 13. The CDR3 is 16 amino acids. CDR1 LGHNT and CDR2 FRNRAP come from the germline V gene. This CDR3 reads CASGLGAGWRHNEQFF. The CDR3 DNA follows: TGTGCTAGTGGCCTGGGAGCGGGATGGAGACACAATGAGCAGTTCTTC.

The chain has TRBV7-9 and TRBJ2-3, with TRBD2 matching 8 bases. The CDR3 length is 14 residues. Germline assignment: CDR1 SEHNR and CDR2 FQNEAQ (reference sequence). With V trimmed by 10 bases and J by 2 bases, 8 bases remained unmatched. DNA of the CDR3: TGTGCCACTCGAAGCGGGAGTATCACAGATACGCAGTATTTT. Its protein is CATRSGSITDTQYF. Full variable domain (missing parts from reference TRBV7-9 and TRBJ2-3): DTGVSQNPRHKITKRGQNVTFRCDPISEHNRLYWYRQTLGQGPEFLTYFQNEAQLEKSRLLSDRFSAERPKGSFSTLEIQRTEQGDSAMYLCATRSGSITDTQYFGPGTRLTVL.

V usage is TRBV25-1 and J usage is TRBJ2-3, with TRBD2 as a possible D gene (5 bases). Germline CDR1 MGHDK, CDR2 SYGVNS. V shed 2 bases and J shed 3 bases, with 12 bases lying between them. This CDR3 region has 15 residues. The CDR3 loop is CASSEERAMTDTQYF. The CDR3 DNA reads TGTGCCAGCAGTGAAGAGAGGGCTATGACAGATACGCAGTATTTT. Variable domain in full (rest from reference TRBV25-1 and TRBJ2-3): EADIYQTPRYLVIGTGKKITLECSQTMGHDKMYWYQQDPGMELHLIHYSYGVNSTEKGDLSSESTVSRIRTEHFPLTLESARPSHTSQYLCASSEERAMTDTQYFGPGTRLTVL.

This clonotype was detected only a few times. The chain joins TRBV14 to TRBJ1-5; D possibly corresponds to TRBD1 (6 bases). The V gene lost 1 base and the J gene lost 4 bases, with 11 bases spanning the gap. In germline, CDR1 is SGHDN, CDR2 FVKESK. The length of the CDR3 is 15 residues. Here the CDR3 DNA reads TGTGCCAGCAGCCAAGCCGACAGGAGGAATCAGCCCCAGCATTTT. Translation gives CASSQADRRNQPQHF.

The V call is TRBV9, the J call TRBJ2-1, with TRBD1 identical over 8 bases. CDR3 length: 15 residues. The germline gives CDR1 SGDLS, CDR2 YYNGEE. V shed 0 bases, J shed 10 bases, and the junction held 9 bases outside the gene matches. The CDR3 is CASSVAGGAFGEQFF. For the CDR3, the DNA is TGTGCCAGCAGCGTAGCAGGGGGCGCATTCGGCGAGCAGTTCTTC.

This clonotype was observed at least ten times. The chain joins TRBV20-1 to TRBJ2-5; D uncertain. The CDR3 is 11 residues long. The V end was cut by 7 bases, the J end by 4 bases, with 10 bases between. Per the germline V gene, CDR1 is DFQATT and CDR2 is SNEGSKA (reference sequence). CDR3 nucleotides: TGCAGTGGGGGATTTCGAGAGACCCAGTACTTC. This encodes CSGGFRETQYF.

This sequence joins TRBV15 and TRBJ1-4; the D gene is possibly TRBD1 (5 bases). Trimming removed 5 bases at V and 8 bases at J, with 12 bases between. The germline gives CDR1 LNHNV, CDR2 YYDKDF (reference sequence). The CDR3 has 13 amino acids. The CDR3, as DNA: TGTGCCACCAGCGATCAGGGTTGGGAAAAACTGTTTTTT. Its protein is CATSDQGWEKLFF.

This clonotype was counted at least ten times. Here the CDR3 reads CSVKSGRALEQYF. The CDR3, as DNA: TGCAGTGTTAAAAGCGGGAGGGCCCTCGAGCAGTACTTC. The rearrangement joins TRBV20-1 to TRBJ2-7, with TRBD2 identical over 10 bases. The CDR3 is 13 amino acids. Per germline, CDR1 DFQATT and CDR2 SNEGSKA (reference sequence). J lost 6 bases, V lost 7 bases, and 9 bases had no gene match.

V is TRBV18 and J is TRBJ2-7; TRBD1 might be the D (6 bases). Between the trimmed V and J ends, which lost 1 base and 3 bases, there was a span of 16 bases. This CDR3 has 16 amino acids. In germline, CDR1 is KGHSH, CDR2 LQKENI. CDR3 residues: CASSPLTGRYGYEQYF. DNA for the CDR3: TGTGCCAGCTCACCACTCACAGGGCGATATGGCTACGAGCAGTACTTC.

The sample holds a few counts of this clonotype. The chain combines TRBV5-1 with TRBJ2-7, with TRBD2 matching 7 bases. Trimming cost V 4 bases and J 2 bases; bases outside gene matches: 9. Germline loops: CDR1 SGHRS, CDR2 YFSETQ. CDR3 length: 15 residues. The CDR3 is CASSATSIVTYEQYF. The CDR3 DNA reads TGCGCCAGCAGCGCGACTAGCATCGTTACCTACGAGCAGTACTTC.

This clonotype was seen more than once but under ten times. V is TRBV7-2 and J is TRBJ2-3, with a weak D call TRBD2 (5 bases). CDR1 SGHTA and CDR2 FQGNSA come from the germline V gene. The CDR3 contains 15 residues. Trimming shortened V by 5 bases and J by 0 bases, and 12 bases separated the two germline ends. CDR3 coding DNA: TGTGCCAGCAGCCCTGACTATCTTAGCACAGATACGCAGTATTTT. This translates into CASSPDYLSTDTQYF.

This clonotype was counted between two and nine times. The chain joins TRBV12-3 or TRBV12-4 to TRBJ2-1; D is unresolved. V was pared by 6 bases and J by 10 bases, with 13 bases between. The CDR3 loop spans 12 amino acids. The CDR3 region has the DNA TGTGCCAGCAGCCCCGACCCTAGGGAGCAGTTCTTC. It encodes CASSPDPREQFF.

This clonotype was seen only a few times. The chain's CDR3 is CASSFSPLDTQYF. In DNA form, the CDR3 reads TGTGCCAGCAGCTTCTCGCCGTTGGATACGCAGTATTTT. The V call is TRBV5-8, the J call TRBJ2-3; D unclear. Germline V CDR1 and CDR2: SGHTS, YDEGEE. The ends were cut back, 2 bases at V and 6 bases at J, with 10 bases in the middle. This CDR3 spans 13 amino acids.

In its sample, this clonotype was seen a few times. The rearrangement links TRBV5-1 to TRBJ2-7; 7 nucleotides match TRBD1. This CDR3 is 12 amino acids long. The ends lost 5 bases at V and 6 bases at J; junction bases unmatched: 5. Germline CDR1 SGHRS, CDR2 YFSETQ. CDR3 in DNA: TGCGCCAGCAGAAGGGACAGCACCGAGCAGTACTTC. Residues: CASRRDSTEQYF.

This clonotype was counted ten times or more. The CDR3 region is CASSWEGRAGSYEQYF. The CDR3 nucleotides read TGCGCCAGCAGCTGGGAGGGACGGGCGGGCTCCTACGAGCAGTACTTC. V usage is TRBV5-1 and J usage is TRBJ2-7; 7 positions match TRBD2. Germline V gene data show CDR1 as SGHRS and CDR2 as YFSETQ. This CDR3 has 16 amino acids. After removal of 3 bases from V and 0 bases from J, the junction contained 9 bases not matched to a gene.

This clonotype was found a few times. The chain recombines TRBV5-1 with TRBJ2-2, with 11 bases fitting TRBD2. CDR3 length: 17 amino acids. Germline-derived CDR1 and CDR2 are SGHRS and YFSETQ. Losses at the gene ends were 2 bases for V and 2 bases for J; bases not matched to a gene: 5. The DNA of the CDR3 is TGCGCCAGCAGCTTAACTACTAGCGGGAGAAACACCGGGGAGCTGTTTTTT. Translating gives CASSLTTSGRNTGELFF.

A few counts support this clonotype. The chain uses TRBV6-2 or TRBV6-3 and TRBJ1-5; D gene uncertain. The V end lost 0 bases, the J end lost 4 bases, and 13 bases lay between the germline ends. CDR1 and CDR2 (germline): MNHEY, SVGEGT. This CDR3 region has 16 residues. The CDR3 nucleotides read TGTGCCAGCAGTTACTCGTCCGGGTCGTGGAATCAGCCCCAGCATTTT. Translating it yields CASSYSSGSWNQPQHF.

This rearrangement joins TRBV5-1 to TRBJ2-1, with 8 bases fitting TRBD2. The J segment lost 9 bases and the V segment lost 3 bases, leaving 11 bases of the junction unmatched. The CDR3 has 15 residues. Germline V lookup: CDR1 SGHRS, CDR2 YFSETQ. For the CDR3, the DNA is TGCGCCAGCAGCTCGGGCCAAGGACTAGCCACTGAGCAGTTCTTC. Residues: CASSSGQGLATEQFF.